One T cell receptor (beta chain) is described in this entry. Its specificity is unknown. The read terminates 3 residues ahead of where the CDR3 ends, so the germline J gene completes it. This entry belongs to a study of Tregs in tolerant kidney transplant recipients. Study observations and caveats: Tregs expanded with activated donor B cells seemed most donor-specific. For some patients, primers changed over time, blocking nucleotide-level comparison. The small number of patients limits these findings pending further validation.

The nonmyeloablative bone marrow transplants came from related graft donors, with transient mixed chimerism. Unstimulated Tregs (CD4+CD25+CD127-) and CD4+CD25- non-Tregs were sorted from PBMCs. Sequenced by immunoSEQ multiplex PCR; TCRdb stores in-frame clones only, minus some. Its table records roughly 5,300 clones. V gave up 5 bases and J gave up 4 bases; unmatched junction bases: 11. Germline CDR1 is SNHLY and CDR2 is FYNNEI. This CDR3 comprises 15 residues. The source material was CD4+ T cells from blood (PBMCs), sampled roughly 15 months after the transplant. The TCR comes from a human patient who received a combined kidney and bone marrow transplant. Some T cells may have come from the graft donor. The V call is TRBV2, the J call TRBJ2-7, with 7 bases aligning to TRBD1. The CDR3 here is CASSRGQGQRYEQYF. The sequenced CDR3 bases are TGTGCCAGCAGTAGGGGGCAGGGCCAAAGGTACGAG.